This T cell receptor (beta chain) comes out of a study of OX40 agonist ivuxolimab in advanced cancers. Some clones are missing from TCRdb's copy, which holds only in-frame ones; the method was immunoSEQ multiplex PCR. Here the sample spans around 14,000 clones, about 83% being singletons. The CDR3 runs 12 residues. Germline V lookup: CDR1 MNHEY, CDR2 SVGAGI. V was shortened by 6 bases and J by 2 bases, with 8 bases between the two germline ends. The TCR sequence derives from an adult with an advanced solid tumor such as melanoma, head and neck, liver or kidney cancer. The source was CD4+ or CD8+ T cells sorted from blood, collected in a trial of the OX40 agonist ivuxolimab. The J gene is TRBJ2-7, the V gene TRBV6-5; TRBD1 is a possible D gene (6 bases). CDR3: CASRTGTYEQYF. CDR3 nucleotide sequence: TGTGCCAGCAGAACAGGGACCTACGAGCAGTACTTC.